Given below is one TCR beta chain in context. The Seattle patients, enrolled during active infection, were followed longitudinally. In the authors' workflow: Nucleated cell counts were estimated from reference gene primer amplification. Sequenced by immunoSEQ multiplex PCR; TCRdb stores in-frame clones only, minus some. From that table come the V and J calls and clone size; the DNA was used to work out D and trimming. The sample has roughly 230,000 clones, 65% to 90% seen once; the top ten hold roughly 5.3%. This CDR3 comprises 13 residues. Germline CDR1 reads SGHAT; CDR2 reads FQNNGV. Deletions cut 6 bases from V and 1 base from J, with 10 bases between. The entry originates in a study of blood T cell repertoires in COVID-19. Study at large: There were acute and convalescent COVID-19 samples, and they came from the United States, Italy and Spain.

Specimen: peripheral blood. The sequence was collected from a man aged 50-60 years with COVID-19, enrolled during active disease. This chain connects TRBV11-2 to TRBJ2-7; TRBD1 is a possible D gene (5 bases). The CDR3 loop is CASRLTDSYEQYF. The CDR3 nucleotides are TGTGCCAGCAGATTGACAGATTCCTACGAGCAGTACTTC.